This TCR beta chain derives from a study of blood T cell repertoires in COVID-19. Study-wide context: The United States, Italy and Spain supplied acute and convalescent COVID-19 samples. Sources were T cells, B-cell-depleted T cells, or PBMCs; the material itself was cDNA or gDNA.

Per the original data handling: Counts of nucleated cells, estimated from reference gene primer amplification, were obtained. Profiling relied on immunoSEQ multiplex PCR, and the TCRdb table lists in-frame clones only, not all of them. That table furnishes V, J and clone size, whereas the DNA furnished D and trimming. The sample yields some 290,000 clones, approximately 90% seen once. The V gene's germline CDR1 is ENHRY and CDR2 SYGVKD. This CDR3 has 16 residues. Trimming took 4 bases from V and 0 from J, leaving 16 bases between them. The receptor was isolated from a young man with active or convalescent COVID-19. The chain couples TRBV10-3 to TRBJ2-7; D possibly corresponds to TRBD2 (5 bases). The sample was peripheral blood. The CDR3, as DNA: TGTGCCATCAGTGCTCCTGAGGGCAGATCCTCCTACGAGCAGTACTTC. Protein: CAISAPEGRSSYEQYF.